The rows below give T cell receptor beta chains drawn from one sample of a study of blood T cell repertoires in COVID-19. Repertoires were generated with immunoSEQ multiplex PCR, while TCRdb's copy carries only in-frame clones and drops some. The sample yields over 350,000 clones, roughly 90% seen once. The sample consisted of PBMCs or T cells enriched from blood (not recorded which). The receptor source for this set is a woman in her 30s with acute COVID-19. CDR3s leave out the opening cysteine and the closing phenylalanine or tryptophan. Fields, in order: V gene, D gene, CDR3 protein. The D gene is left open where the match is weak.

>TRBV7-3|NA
ASADPTGEQY
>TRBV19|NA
ASSQAASTDTQY
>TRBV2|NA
ASRELRRGGDEQY
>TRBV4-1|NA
ASSHSLFVVAANNTEAF
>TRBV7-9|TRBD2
ASSLVRERGEQY
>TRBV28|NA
AAQGYEGNTIY
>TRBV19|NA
ASNGWNSRETHGYT
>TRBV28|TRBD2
ATRRGGPASGANVLT
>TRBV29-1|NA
SVEGGDLTEAF
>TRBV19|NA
ASSIRTVGSYNEQF
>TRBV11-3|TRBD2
ASSLSGGYNEQF
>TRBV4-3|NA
ASSQDRYSSGNTIY
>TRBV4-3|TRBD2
ASSQGGGEQF
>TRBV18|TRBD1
ASSSRDRDEKLF
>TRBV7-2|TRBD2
ASRGSGGRITDTQY
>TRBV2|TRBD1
ASREPGQENTEAF
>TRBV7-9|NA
ASSPSQGMNTEAF
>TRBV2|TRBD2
ASSDSSGRNYEQY
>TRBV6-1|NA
ASSEGGLVFNQPQH
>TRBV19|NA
ASSIEGANQPQH
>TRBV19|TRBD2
ASSPRLAGAMETQY
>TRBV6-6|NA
ASSPPWGRSLRYGYT
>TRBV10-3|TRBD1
AINRDRDQPQH
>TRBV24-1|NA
ATSDITATDTQY
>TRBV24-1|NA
ATSDLTPANTGELF
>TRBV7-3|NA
ASSSQGPANTGELF
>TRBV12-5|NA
ASGLGWRNEQY
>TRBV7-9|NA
ASSQETDSVPQPQH
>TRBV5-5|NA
ASSLPGLEQY
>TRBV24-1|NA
ATSESQNYGYT
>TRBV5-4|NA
ASSAGTEAF
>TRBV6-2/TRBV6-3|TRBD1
ASSTRTGSYEQY
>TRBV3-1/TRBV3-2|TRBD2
ASSHSGGGNEQF
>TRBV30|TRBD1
AWSRDSTNTEAF
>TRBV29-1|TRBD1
SVKQGGEAF
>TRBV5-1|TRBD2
ASSLGVAGFTDTQY
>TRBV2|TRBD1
ASRGDRGSYNEQF
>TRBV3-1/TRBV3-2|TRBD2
ASSRLPGLPIGEQY
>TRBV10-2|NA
ASSESTVPLRTEAF
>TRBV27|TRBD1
ADRGARSYEQY
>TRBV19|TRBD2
ASSVSSGDYNEQF
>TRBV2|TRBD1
ASGTGFYNEQF
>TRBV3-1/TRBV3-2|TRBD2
ASSPLAGGHDTQY